This TCR beta chain was sequenced in a study of cytomegalovirus exposure and HLA in healthy donors. The overall study: Most donors, just over 80% of over 300 genotyped, fell in the Caucasian-associated ancestry cluster. Regarding the study as a whole: The listing of 150 to 200 TCR beta chains classed them as cytomegalovirus-associated. Most TCR beta V segments were productive about 87% or about 30% of the time in an earlier analysis.

This clone was counted a few times. Its specificity is not known. A read error may produce the germline difference seen at one junction end. There are 13 residues in the CDR3. The V gene's germline CDR1 is SGHDT and CDR2 YYEEEE. The PCR employed 60 Vbeta primers together with 13 Jbeta primers. Clones were sequenced by immunoSEQ multiplex PCR, and TCRdb holds only the in-frame ones, with some missing. Here the sample spans around 84,000 clones, around 79% being singletons. Sequenced input: PBMCs. The sequence was collected from a human donor in good health. This chain joins TRBV5-6 and TRBJ2-7; TRBD1 agrees at 7 bases. The CDR3 protein is CASTRDRAYEQYF. The DNA for the CDR3 is TGCGCCAGCACTAGGGACAGAGCCTACGAGCAGTACTTC.